This T cell receptor (beta chain) was captured by sequencing in a study of blood T cell repertoires in COVID-19. Method: immunoSEQ multiplex PCR; TCRdb's copy keeps in-frame clones and lacks some. In the table there are 70,000 to 75,000 clones, roughly 81% of which are singletons. CDR3 length: 15 residues. CDR1 SQVTM and CDR2 ANQGSEA come from the germline V gene. With 5 bases removed from V and 0 bases from J, the gap between germline ends came to 14 bases. This chain links TRBV29-1 with TRBJ2-1, with D possibly being TRBD2 (6 bases). What was sequenced was peripheral blood. The TCR was taken from a woman in her 70s with acute or convalescent COVID-19. CDR3 DNA: TGCAGCGTTTCCGGGACTCCCGACTCCTACAATGAGCAGTTCTTC. This sequence encodes CSVSGTPDSYNEQFF.